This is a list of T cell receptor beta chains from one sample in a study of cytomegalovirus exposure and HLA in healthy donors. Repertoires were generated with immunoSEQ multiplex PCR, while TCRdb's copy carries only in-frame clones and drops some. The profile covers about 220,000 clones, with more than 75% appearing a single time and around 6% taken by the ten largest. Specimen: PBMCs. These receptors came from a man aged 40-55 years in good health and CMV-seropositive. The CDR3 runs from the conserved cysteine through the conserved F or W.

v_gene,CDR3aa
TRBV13,CASSLRGQGNQPQHF
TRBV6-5,CASSYPPSASYNEQFF
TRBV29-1,CSVADRAGEKLFF
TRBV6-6,CASSPGTGEGKLFF
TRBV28,CASSLVGLAVSTDTQYF
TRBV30,CAWSRDSLSGNTIYF
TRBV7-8,CASSRLTGDTGYTF
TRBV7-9,CASSPPGTAYSYEQYF
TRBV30,CAWSVGSGEQFF
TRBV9,CASSVVPGGGDTQYF
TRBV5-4,CASSLPGGIPYEQYF
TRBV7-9,CASSLGAGGPQETQYF
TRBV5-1,CASSPAAGGRVYNEQFF
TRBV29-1,CSVEAGRTVEAFF
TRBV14,CASSQFRGAGSGEAFF
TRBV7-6,CASSAGGPHNSYEQYF
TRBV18,CASSPLQGTNEKLFF
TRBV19,CASSNSGTGSSGNTIYF
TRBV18,CASSPQGENTEAFF
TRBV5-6,CASSPSPRTYEQYF
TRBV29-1,CSVEELDRAGELFF
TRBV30,CAWRRRGGTDTQYF
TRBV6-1,CASSEGGSGDSPLHF
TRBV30,CAWSGAPSGVADTQYF
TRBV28,CASSSAGSRGETQYF
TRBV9,CASSVSYSSYNEQFF
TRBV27,CASSLVAGGRDNQPQHF
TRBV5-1,CASSIDRGRIYNEQFF
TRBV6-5,CASSYPMTGGTYEQYF
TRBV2,CASSPRPGTSGRNEQYF
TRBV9,CASSVGDRGLTDTQYF
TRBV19,CASSMGSPMNTEAFF
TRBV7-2,CASSFDRLAGEGQFF
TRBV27,CASSSGIGDEQFF
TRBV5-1,CASSSRDRVTGELFF
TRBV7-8,CASSLTGTRDKDGYTF
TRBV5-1,CASSLGVLAGGSEELFF
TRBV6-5,CASSYSGTSSYNEQFF
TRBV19,CASSIARLDNEKLFF
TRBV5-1,CASSFTGSNYNEQFF
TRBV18,CASSPDTDWYQETQYF
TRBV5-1,CASSFASNTGELFF
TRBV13,CASSSEQGSGNTIYF
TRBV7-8,CASSNLAGADTQYF
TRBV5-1,CASSLGTSGRAWNYEQYF
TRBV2,CASSEWVRSSYNEQFF
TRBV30,CAWSRGTANTEAFF
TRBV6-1,CASSSGHVAEAFF
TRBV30,CAWRGQGPHTEAFF
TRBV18,CASSPTYTDTQYF
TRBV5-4,CASSTLVSEQFF
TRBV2,CASSSGSVYNEQFF
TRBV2,CASSAGGTGELFF
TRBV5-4,CASTDRIYGYTF
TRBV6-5,CASSPPGQFRTEAFF
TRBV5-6,CASSAKREGWEQFF
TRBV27,CASSPHEGVPLQPQHF
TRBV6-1,CASSEVQGAGELFF
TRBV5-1,CASSSGQGKNIQYF